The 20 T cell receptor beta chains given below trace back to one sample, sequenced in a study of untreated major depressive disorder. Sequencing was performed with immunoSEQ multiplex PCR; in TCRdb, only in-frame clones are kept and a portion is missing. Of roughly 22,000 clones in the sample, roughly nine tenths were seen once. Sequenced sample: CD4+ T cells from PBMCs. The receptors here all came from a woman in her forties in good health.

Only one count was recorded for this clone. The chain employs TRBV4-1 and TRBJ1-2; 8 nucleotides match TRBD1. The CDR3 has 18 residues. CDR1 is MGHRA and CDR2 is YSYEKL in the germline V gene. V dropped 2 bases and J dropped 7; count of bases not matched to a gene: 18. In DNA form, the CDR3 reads TGCGCCAGCAGCCAACAAACCGGACAGGGCTGGATAGAGGGTGGCTACACCTTC. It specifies CASSQQTGQGWIEGGYTF.

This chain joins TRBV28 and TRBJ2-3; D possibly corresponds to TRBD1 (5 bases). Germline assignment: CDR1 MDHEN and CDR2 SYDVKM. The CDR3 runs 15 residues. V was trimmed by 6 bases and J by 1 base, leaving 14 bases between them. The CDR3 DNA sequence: TGTGCCAGCAGCTCACCCGACAGAGGCACAGATACGCAGTATTTT. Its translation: CASSSPDRGTDTQYF.

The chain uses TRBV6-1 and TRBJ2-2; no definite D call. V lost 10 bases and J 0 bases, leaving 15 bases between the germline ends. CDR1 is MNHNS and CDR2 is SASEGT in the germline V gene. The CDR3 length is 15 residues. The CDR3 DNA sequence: TGTGCCACCGCGAAGCCGCCAGCGAACACCGGGGAGCTGTTTTTT. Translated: CATAKPPANTGELFF.

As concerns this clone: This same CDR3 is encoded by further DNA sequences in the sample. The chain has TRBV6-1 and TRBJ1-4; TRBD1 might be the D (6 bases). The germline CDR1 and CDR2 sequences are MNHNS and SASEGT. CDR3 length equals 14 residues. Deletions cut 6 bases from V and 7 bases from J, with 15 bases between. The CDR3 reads CASRRTAGGEKLFF. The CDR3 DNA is TGTGCCAGCAGGAGGACAGCTGGAGGTGAAAAACTGTTTTTT.

The CDR3, as DNA: TGTGCCAGCAGCCGAAGGGGGGGGCTAAACTATGGCTACACCTTC. It encodes CASSRRGGLNYGYTF. The V and J genes are TRBV6-6 and TRBJ1-2; a possible D gene is TRBD1 (6 bases). V was clipped by 6 bases and J by 2 bases, with 16 bases between them. This CDR3 comprises 15 residues. The V gene's germline CDR1 is MNHNY and CDR2 SVGAGI (reference sequence).

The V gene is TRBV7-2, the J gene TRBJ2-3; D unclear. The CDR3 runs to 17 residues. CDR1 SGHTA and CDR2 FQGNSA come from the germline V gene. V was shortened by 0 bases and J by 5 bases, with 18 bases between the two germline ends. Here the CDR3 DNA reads TGTGCCAGCAGCTTAGCGCGGTTTAGTAGCCACGGAGATACGCAGTATTTT. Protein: CASSLARFSSHGDTQYF.

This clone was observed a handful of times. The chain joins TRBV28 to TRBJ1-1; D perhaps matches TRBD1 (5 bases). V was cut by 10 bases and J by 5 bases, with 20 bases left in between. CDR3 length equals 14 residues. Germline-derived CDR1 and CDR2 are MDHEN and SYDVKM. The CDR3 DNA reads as TGTGCCATCAAACGGGGGGATGTGGGTACTGAAGCTTTCTTT. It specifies CAIKRGDVGTEAFF.

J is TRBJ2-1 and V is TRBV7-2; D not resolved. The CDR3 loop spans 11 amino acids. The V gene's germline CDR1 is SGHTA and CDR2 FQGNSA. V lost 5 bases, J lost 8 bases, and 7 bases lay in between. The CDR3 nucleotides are TGTGCCAGCAGCCCAGCGTATGAGCAGTTCTTC. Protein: CASSPAYEQFF. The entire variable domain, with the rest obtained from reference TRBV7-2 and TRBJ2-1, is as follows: GAGVSQSPSNKVTEKGKDVELRCDPISGHTALYWYRQSLGQGLEFLIYFQGNSAPDKSGLPSDRFSAERTGGSVSTLTIQRTQQEDSAVYLCASSPAYEQFFGPGTRLTVL.

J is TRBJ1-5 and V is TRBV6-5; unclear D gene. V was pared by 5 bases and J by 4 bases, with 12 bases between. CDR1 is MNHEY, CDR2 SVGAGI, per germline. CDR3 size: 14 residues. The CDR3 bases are TGTGCCAGCAGTGAAAACGGTGGGAATCAGCCCCAGCATTTT. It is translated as CASSENGGNQPQHF.

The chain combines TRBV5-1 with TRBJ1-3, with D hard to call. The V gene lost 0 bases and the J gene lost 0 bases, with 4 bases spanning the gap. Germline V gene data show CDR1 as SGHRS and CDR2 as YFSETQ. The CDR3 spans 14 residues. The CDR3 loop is CASSLEYSGNTIYF. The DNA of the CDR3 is TGCGCCAGCAGCTTGGAATACTCTGGAAACACCATATATTTT.

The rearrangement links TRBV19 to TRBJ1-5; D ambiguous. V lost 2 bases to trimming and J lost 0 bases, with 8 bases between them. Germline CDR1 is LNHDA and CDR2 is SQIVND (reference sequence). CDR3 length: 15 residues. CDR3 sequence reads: CASSIRADSNQPQHF. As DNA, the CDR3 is TGTGCCAGTAGTATAAGGGCAGATAGCAATCAGCCCCAGCATTTT.

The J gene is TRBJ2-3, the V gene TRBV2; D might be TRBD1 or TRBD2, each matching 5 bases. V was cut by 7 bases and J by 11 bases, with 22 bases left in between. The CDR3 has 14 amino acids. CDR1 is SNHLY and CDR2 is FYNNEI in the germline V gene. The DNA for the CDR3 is TGTGCCAGCAAATTTAGGCAGGTCGAGGGGCTGCAGTATTTT. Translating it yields CASKFRQVEGLQYF.

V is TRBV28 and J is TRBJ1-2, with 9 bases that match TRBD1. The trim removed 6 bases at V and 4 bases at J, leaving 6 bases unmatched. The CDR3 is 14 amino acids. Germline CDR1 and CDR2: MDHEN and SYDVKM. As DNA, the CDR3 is TGTGCCAGCAGAACGACAGGGGGGACCTATGGCTACACCTTC. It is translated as CASRTTGGTYGYTF.

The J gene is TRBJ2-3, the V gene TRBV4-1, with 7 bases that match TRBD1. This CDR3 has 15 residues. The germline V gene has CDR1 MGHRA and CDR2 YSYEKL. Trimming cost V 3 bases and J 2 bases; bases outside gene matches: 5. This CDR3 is CASSQETGTTDTQYF. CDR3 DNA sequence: TGCGCCAGCAGCCAGGAGACAGGGACCACAGATACGCAGTATTTT.

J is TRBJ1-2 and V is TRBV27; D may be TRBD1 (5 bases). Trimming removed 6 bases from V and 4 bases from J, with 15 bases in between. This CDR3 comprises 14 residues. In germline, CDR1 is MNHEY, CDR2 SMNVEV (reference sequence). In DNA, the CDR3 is TGTGCCAGCAGCCCGGCAGGGCCTCCCTATGGCTACACCTTC. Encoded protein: CASSPAGPPYGYTF.

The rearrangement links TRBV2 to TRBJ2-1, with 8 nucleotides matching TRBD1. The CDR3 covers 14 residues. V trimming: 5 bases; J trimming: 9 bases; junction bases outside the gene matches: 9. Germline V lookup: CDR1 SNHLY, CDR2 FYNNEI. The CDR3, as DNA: TGTGCCAGCAGTAAGGACAGGGTTGACGGTGAGCAGTTCTTC. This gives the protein CASSKDRVDGEQFF. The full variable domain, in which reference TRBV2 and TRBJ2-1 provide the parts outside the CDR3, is EPEVTQTPSHQVTQMGQEVILRCVPISNHLYFYWYRQILGQKVEFLVSFYNNEISEKSEIFDDQFSVERPDGSNFTLKIRSTKLEDSAMYFCASSKDRVDGEQFFGPGTRLTVL.

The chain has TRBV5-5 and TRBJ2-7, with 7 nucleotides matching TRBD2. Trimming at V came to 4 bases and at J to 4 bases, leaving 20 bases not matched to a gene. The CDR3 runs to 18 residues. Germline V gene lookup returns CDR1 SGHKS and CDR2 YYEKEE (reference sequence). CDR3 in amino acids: CASSVGRVGILDRYEQYV. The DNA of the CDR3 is TGTGCCAGCAGCGTGGGGAGGGTGGGCATATTGGATCGATACGAGCAGTACGTC.

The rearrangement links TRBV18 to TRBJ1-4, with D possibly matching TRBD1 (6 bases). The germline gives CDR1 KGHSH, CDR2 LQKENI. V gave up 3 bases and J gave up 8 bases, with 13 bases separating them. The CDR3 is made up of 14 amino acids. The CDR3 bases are TGTGCCAGCTCACCGAGCCTCCAGGGGGAAAAACTGTTTTTT. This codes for CASSPSLQGEKLFF.

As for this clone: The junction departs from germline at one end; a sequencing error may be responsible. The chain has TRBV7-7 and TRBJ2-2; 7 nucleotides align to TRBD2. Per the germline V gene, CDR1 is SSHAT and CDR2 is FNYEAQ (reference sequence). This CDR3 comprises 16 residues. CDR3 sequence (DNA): TGTGCTAGCAGCCGATTTTTAGCGGGGAACACCGGGGAGCTGTTTTTT. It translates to CASSRFLAGNTGELFF.

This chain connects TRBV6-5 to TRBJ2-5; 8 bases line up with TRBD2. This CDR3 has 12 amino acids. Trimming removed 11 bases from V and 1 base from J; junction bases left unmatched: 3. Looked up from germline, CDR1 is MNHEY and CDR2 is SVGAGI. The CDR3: CALGRGQETQYF. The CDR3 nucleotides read TGTGCCCTCGGGAGGGGCCAAGAGACCCAGTACTTC.